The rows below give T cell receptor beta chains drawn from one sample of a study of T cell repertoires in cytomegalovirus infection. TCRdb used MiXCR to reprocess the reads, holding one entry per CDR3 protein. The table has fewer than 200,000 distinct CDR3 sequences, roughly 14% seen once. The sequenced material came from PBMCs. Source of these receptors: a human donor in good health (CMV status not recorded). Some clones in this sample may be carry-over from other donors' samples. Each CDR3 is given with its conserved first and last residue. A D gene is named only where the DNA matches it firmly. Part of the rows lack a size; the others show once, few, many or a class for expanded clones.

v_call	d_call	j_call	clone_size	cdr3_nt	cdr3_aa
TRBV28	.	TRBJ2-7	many	TGTGCCAGCAGTTTGGAGGGTTCGGGGCAGTACTTC	CASSLEGSGQYF
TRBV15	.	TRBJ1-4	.	TGTGCCACCAGCAGAGATGTGATTAATGAAAAACTGTTTTTT	CATSRDVINEKLFF
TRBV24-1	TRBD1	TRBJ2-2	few	TGTGCCACCAGTGATATGGGACAGCTGAACACCGGGGAGCTGTTTTTT	CATSDMGQLNTGELFF
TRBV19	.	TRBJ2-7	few	TGTGCCAGTAGTATTGGGGGAACCGCGGGCCCCTACGAGCAGTACTTC	CASSIGGTAGPYEQYF
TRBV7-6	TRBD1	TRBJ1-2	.	TGTGCCAGCAGCCCACAGGGGTCTAACTATGGCTACACCTTC	CASSPQGSNYGYTF
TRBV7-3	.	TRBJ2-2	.	TGTGCCAGCAGCTCTGGTCATCCCCCCGGGGAGCTGTTTTTT	CASSSGHPPGELFF
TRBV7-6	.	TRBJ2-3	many	TGTGCCAGCAGCCCCAAGGTGGCGGGGTTAAGCACAGATACGCAGTATTTT	CASSPKVAGLSTDTQYF
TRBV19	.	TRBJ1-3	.	TGTGCCAGTACTCCAAGAGACGGGGGAAACACCATATATTTT	CASTPRDGGNTIYF
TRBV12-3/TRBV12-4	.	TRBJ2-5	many	TGTGCCAGCAGTCCCACAGGGACCCAAGAGACCCAGTACTTC	CASSPTGTQETQYF
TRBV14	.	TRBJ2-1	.	TGTGCCAGCAGCCAAAGGGCCGGGACATTATACAATGAGCAGTTCTTC	CASSQRAGTLYNEQFF
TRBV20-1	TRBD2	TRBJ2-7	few	TGCAGTGCTAGTATCGGGGGGGCCTCCTACGAGCAGTACTTC	CSASIGGASYEQYF
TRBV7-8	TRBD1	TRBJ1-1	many	TGTGCCAGCAGCTTAGATTGGCAGGGGGTCGTCACTGAAGCTTTCTTT	CASSLDWQGVVTEAFF
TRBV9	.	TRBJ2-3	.	TGTGCCAGCAGCGGGGATGAGAATACGCAGTATTTT	CASSGDENTQYF
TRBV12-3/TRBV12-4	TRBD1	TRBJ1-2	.	TGTGCCAGCACCGGGACAGGCTATGGCTACACCTTC	CASTGTGYGYTF
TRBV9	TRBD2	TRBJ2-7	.	TGTGCCAGCAGCGCCGGACTAGCGGGGGACTCCTACGAGCAGTACTTC	CASSAGLAGDSYEQYF
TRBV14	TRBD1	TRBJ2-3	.	TGTGCCAGCAGCCTAGGACAGGTCTTCACAGATACGCAGTATTTT	CASSLGQVFTDTQYF
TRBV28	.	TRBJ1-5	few	TGTGCCAGCAGTTTACCCCCGGGGGGCAAGGATTTT	CASSLPPGGKDF
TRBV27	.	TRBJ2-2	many	TGTGCCAGCAGTTTCTTTACAGGGCGGGTCACCGGGGAGCTGTTTTTT	CASSFFTGRVTGELFF
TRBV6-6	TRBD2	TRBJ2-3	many	TGTGCCAGCAGTTACTCGGCACTAGCGCCCGACACAGATACGCAGTATTTT	CASSYSALAPDTDTQYF
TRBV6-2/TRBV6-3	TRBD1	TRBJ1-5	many	TGTGCCAGCAGACCCCAACAGGGGGGCCATCAGCCCCAGCATTTT	CASRPQQGGHQPQHF
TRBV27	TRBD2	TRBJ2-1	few	TGTGCCAGCAGTCTGGGACTAGCGGGAGACGATGAGCAGTTCTTC	CASSLGLAGDDEQFF
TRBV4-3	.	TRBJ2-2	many	TGCGCCAGCAGCCAGTCGCGTGTGGTGAGGACCGGGGAGCTGTTTTTT	CASSQSRVVRTGELFF
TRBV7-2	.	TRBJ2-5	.	TGTGCCAGCAGCTTAAGGTGGGAAGAGACCCAGTACTTC	CASSLRWEETQYF
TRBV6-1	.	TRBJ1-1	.	TGTGCCACCGCGGCCGGGGGATACACTGAAGCTTTCTTT	CATAAGGYTEAFF
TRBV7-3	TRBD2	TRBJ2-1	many	TGTGCCAGCAAATTAGCGGGAGCGAATGAGCAGTTCTTC	CASKLAGANEQFF
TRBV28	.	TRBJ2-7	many	TGTGCCAGCAGTTTGCGGGGCCGCGCCTACGAGCAGTACTTC	CASSLRGRAYEQYF
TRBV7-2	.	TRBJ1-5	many	TGTGCCAGCAGCATCAACAACCATTATAGCAATCAGCCCCAGCATTTT	CASSINNHYSNQPQHF
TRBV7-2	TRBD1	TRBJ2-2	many	TGTGCCAGCAGCCTCGACAGGGGGTTCGGGGAGCTGTTTTTT	CASSLDRGFGELFF
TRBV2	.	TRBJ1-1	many	TGTGCCAGCAGATGGGGGAGGGATATGAACACTGAAGCTTTCTTT	CASRWGRDMNTEAFF
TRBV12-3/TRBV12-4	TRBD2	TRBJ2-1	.	TGTGCCAGCAGTTTAAACGGGGGGTCCTACAATGAGCAGTTCTTC	CASSLNGGSYNEQFF
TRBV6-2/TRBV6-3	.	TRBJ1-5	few	TGTGCCAGCAGTTACGGGGGGCTTGGCAATCAGCCCCAGCATTTT	CASSYGGLGNQPQHF
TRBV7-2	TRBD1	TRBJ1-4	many	TGTGCCAGCAGCTTAACAGGGGGAGGTGAAAAACTGTTTTTT	CASSLTGGGEKLFF
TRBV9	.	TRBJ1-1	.	TGTGCCAGCAGCGTAGGTCCGAATGTCGCTGAAGCTTTCTTT	CASSVGPNVAEAFF
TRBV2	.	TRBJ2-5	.	TGTGCCAGCAGAGAGCAGATAAACCAAGAGACCCAGTACTTC	CASREQINQETQYF
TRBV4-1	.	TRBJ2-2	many	TGCGCCAGCAGCCCTGGACAGATCACCGGGGAGCTGTTTTTT	CASSPGQITGELFF
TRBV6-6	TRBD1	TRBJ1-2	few	TGTGCCAGCAGCCTAGACAGGGCCCCTTACACCTTC	CASSLDRAPYTF
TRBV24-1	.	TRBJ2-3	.	TGTGCCACCAGTGACCGTAGCGGTTCTAGCACAGATACGCAGTATTTT	CATSDRSGSSTDTQYF
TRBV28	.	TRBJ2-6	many	TGTGCCAGCAGTTTATGGGGAAGATCGGGCGGGGCCAACGTCCTGACTTTC	CASSLWGRSGGANVLTF
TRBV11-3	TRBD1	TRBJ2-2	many	TGTGCCAGCAGCTTCGGACAGGGGGGCACCGGGGAGCTGTTTTTT	CASSFGQGGTGELFF
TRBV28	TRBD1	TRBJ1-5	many	TGTGCCAGCAGTGAACAGGGGGACGAACAGCCCCAGCATTTT	CASSEQGDEQPQHF
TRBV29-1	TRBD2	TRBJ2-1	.	TGCAGCGTTGAAGAAGCGGGGCCATACAATGAGCAGTTCTTC	CSVEEAGPYNEQFF
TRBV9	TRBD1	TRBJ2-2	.	TGTGCCAGCAGTGGAGACAGGGGAGTGGCCGGGGAGCTGTTTTTT	CASSGDRGVAGELFF
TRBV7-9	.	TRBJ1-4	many	TGTGCCAGCAGCACCCCCGGCCCGGCGGGTAATGAAAAACTGTTTTTT	CASSTPGPAGNEKLFF
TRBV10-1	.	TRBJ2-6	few	TGCGCCAGCAGTGAGTCCTTGGCCAACGTCCTGACTTTC	CASSESLANVLTF
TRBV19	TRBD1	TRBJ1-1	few	TGTGCCAGTAGTAGGGGACAGGGGGCAAATGAAGCTTTCTTT	CASSRGQGANEAFF
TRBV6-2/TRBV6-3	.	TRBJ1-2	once	TGTGCCAGCAGTTATACCGATCCGAGGGACTATGGCTACACCTTC	CASSYTDPRDYGYTF